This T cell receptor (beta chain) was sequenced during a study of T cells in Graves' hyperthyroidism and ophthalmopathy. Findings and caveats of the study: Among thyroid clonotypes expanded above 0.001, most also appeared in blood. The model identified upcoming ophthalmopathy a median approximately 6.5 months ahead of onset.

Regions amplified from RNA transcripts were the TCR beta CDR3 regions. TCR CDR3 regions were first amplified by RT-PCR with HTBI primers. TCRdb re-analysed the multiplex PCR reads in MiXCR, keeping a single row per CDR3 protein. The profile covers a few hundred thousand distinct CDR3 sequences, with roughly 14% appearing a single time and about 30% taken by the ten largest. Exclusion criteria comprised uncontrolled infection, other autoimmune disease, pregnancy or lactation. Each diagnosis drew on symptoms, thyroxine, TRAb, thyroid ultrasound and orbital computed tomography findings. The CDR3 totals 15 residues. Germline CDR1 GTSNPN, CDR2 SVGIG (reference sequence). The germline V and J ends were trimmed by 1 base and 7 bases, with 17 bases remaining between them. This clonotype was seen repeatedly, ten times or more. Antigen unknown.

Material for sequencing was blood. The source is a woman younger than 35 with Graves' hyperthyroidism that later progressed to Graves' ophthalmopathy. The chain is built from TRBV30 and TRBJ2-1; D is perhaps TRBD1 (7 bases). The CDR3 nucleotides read TGTGCCTGGAGTGCAGTCCAGACAGGGAGGAATGAGCAGTTCTTC. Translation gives CAWSAVQTGRNEQFF.